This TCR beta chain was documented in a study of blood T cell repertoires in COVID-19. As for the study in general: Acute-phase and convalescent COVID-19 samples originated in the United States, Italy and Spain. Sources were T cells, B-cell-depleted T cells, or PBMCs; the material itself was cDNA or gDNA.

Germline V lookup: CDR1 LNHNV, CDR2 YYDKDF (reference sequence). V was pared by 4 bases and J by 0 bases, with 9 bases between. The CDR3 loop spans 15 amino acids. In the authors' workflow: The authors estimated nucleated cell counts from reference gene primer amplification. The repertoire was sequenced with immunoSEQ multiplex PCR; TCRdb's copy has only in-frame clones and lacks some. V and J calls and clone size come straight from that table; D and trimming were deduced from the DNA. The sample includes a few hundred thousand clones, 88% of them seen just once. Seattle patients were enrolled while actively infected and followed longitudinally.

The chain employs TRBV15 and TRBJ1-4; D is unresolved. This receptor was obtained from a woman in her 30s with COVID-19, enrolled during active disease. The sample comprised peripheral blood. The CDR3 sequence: CATSMSTSTNEKLFF. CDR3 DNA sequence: TGTGCCACCAGCATGAGCACCTCAACTAATGAAAAACTGTTTTTT.